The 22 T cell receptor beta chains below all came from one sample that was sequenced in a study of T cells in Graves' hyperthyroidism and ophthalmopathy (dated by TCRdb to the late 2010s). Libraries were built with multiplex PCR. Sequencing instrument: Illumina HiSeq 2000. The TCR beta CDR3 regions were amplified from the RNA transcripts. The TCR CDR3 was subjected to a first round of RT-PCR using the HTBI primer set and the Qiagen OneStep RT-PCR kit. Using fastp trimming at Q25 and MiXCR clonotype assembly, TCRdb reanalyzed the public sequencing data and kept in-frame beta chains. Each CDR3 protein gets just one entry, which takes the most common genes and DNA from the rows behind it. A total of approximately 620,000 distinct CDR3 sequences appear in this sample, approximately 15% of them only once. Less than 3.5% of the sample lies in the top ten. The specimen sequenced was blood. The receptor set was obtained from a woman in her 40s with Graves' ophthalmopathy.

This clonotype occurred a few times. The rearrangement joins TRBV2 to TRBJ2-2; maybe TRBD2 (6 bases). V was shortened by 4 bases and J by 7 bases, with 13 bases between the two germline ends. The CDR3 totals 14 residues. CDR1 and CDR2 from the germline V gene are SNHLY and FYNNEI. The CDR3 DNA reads TGTGCCAGCAGTGGACGAGGACTAAGCGGGGAGCTGTTTTTT. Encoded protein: CASSGRGLSGELFF. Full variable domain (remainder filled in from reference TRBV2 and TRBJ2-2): EPEVTQTPSHQVTQMGQEVILRCVPISNHLYFYWYRQILGQKVEFLVSFYNNEISEKSEIFDDQFSVERPDGSNFTLKIRSTKLEDSAMYFCASSGRGLSGELFFGEGSRLTVL.

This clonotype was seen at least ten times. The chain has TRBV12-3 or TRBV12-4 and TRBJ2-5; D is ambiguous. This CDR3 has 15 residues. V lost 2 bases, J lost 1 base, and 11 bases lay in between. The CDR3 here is CASSLYPTTQETQYF. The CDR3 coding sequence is TGTGCCAGCAGTTTATACCCGACAACCCAAGAGACCCAGTACTTC.

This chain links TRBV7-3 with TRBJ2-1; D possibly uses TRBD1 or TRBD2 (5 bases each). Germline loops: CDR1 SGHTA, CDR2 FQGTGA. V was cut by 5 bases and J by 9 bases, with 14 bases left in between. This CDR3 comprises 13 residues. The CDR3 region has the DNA TGTGCCAGCAGCCCAATCGGGGCAACTGAGCAGTTCTTC. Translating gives CASSPIGATEQFF.

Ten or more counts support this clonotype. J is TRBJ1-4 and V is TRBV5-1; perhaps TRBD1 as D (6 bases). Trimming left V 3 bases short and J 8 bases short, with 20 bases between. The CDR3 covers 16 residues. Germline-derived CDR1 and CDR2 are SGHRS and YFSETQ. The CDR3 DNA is TGCGCCAGCAGCTCGGGGGGGCGGACGATAAGCGAAAAACTGTTTTTT. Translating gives CASSSGGRTISEKLFF.

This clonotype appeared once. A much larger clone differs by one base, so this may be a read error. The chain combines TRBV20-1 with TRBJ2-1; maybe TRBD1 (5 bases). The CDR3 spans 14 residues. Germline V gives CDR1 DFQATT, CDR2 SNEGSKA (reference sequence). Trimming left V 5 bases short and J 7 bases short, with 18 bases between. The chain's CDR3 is CSAALRQGCNEQFF. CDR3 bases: TGCAGTGCTGCCCTTCGTCAGGGATGTAATGAGCAGTTCTTC.

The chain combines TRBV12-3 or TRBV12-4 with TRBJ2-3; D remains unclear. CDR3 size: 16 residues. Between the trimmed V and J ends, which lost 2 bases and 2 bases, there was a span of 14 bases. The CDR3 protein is CASSLRSGRPTDTQYF. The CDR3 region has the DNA TGTGCCAGCAGTTTAAGGTCCGGACGTCCCACAGATACGCAGTATTTT.

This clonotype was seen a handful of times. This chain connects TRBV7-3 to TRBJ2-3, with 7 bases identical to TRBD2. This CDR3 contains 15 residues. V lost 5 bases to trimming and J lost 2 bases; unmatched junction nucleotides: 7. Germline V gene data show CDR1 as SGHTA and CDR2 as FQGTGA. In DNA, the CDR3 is TGTGCCAGCAGCGCCGGGACTATTGCCACAGATACGCAGTATTTT. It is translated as CASSAGTIATDTQYF.

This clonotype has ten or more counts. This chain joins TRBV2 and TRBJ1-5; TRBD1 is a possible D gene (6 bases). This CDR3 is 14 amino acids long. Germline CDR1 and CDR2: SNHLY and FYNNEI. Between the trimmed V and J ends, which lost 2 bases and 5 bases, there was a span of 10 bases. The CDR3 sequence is CASSEPAGDQPQHF. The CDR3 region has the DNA TGTGCCAGCAGTGAACCGGCAGGGGATCAGCCCCAGCATTTT.

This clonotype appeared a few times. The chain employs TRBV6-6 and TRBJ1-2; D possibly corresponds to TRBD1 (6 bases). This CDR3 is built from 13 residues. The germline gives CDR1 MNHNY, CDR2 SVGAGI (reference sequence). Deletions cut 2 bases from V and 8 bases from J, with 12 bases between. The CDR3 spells CASSYGGGWGYTF. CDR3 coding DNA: TGTGCCAGCAGTTACGGAGGGGGTTGGGGCTACACCTTC.

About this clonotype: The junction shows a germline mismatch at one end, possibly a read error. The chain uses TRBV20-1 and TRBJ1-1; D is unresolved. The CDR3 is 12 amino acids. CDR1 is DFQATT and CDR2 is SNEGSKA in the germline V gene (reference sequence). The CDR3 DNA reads TGCAGTGCTAGCCCCACGAACATTGAAGCTTTCTTT. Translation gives CSASPTNIEAFF.

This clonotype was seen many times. DNA for the CDR3: TGTGCCACCGATAATTACGAAGTCTGGGGTCAAGAGACCCAGTACTTC. This codes for CATDNYEVWGQETQYF. V and J are TRBV7-4 and TRBJ2-5, with unresolved D. Germline V lookup: CDR1 SGHVT, CDR2 SQSDAQ. Trimming removed 10 bases from V and 2 bases from J, with 23 bases in between. The CDR3 covers 16 residues.

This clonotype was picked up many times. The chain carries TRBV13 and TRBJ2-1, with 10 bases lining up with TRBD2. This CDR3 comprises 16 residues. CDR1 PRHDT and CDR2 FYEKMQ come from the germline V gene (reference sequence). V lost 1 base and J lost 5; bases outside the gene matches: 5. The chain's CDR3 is CASSLVGLAANNEQFF. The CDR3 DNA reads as TGTGCCAGCAGCTTAGTAGGACTAGCGGCAAACAATGAGCAGTTCTTC.

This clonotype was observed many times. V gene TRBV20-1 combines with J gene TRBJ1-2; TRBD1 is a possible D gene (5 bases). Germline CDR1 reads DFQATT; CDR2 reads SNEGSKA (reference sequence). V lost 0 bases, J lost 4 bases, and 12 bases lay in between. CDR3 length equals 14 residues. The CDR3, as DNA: TGCAGTGCTAGAGATCACGGGACCGGCTATGGCTACACCTTC. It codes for CSARDHGTGYGYTF.

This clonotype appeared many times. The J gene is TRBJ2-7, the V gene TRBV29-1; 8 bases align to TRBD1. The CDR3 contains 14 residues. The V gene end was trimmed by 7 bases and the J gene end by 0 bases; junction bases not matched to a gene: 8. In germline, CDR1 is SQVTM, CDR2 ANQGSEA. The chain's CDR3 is CSAGIRGHSYEQYF. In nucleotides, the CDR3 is TGCAGCGCCGGCATCAGGGGGCACTCCTACGAGCAGTACTTC.

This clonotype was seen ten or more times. CDR3 residues: CASSRQGDNEQFF. The CDR3 DNA is TGTGCCAGCAGTCGGCAGGGAGACAATGAGCAGTTCTTC. This chain uses TRBV12-3 or TRBV12-4 with TRBJ2-1, with D perhaps being TRBD1 or TRBD2 (5 bases each). The CDR3 totals 13 residues. The germline V and J ends were trimmed by 5 bases and 5 bases, with 10 bases remaining between them.

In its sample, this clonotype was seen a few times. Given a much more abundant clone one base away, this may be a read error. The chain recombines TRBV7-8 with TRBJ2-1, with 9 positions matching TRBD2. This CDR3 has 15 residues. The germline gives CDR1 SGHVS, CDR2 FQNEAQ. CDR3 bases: TGTGCCAGCGTCCCTAGCGGGATCACCTACAATGAGCAGTCCTTC. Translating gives CASVPSGITYNEQSF. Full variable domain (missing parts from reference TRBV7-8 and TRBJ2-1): GAGVSQSPRYKVAKRGQDVALRCDPISGHVSLFWYQQALGQGPEFLTYFQNEAQLDKSGLPSDRFFAERPEGSVSTLKIQRTQQEDSAVYLCASVPSGITYNEQSFGPGTRLTVL.

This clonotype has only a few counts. Written as DNA, the CDR3 is TGTGCCAGCAGCTTAGAACGGCAGAATTCACCCCTCCACTTT. This encodes CASSLERQNSPLHF. The chain is built from TRBV7-9 and TRBJ1-6; D gene ambiguous. The ends were cut back, 1 base at V and 7 bases at J, with 8 bases in the middle. The V gene's germline CDR1 is SEHNR and CDR2 FQNEAQ (reference sequence). The CDR3 spans 14 residues.

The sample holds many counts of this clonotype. The CDR3 DNA sequence: TGTGCCAGCAGTTTGCCCGGAACCATATACGAGCAGTACTTC. This sequence encodes CASSLPGTIYEQYF. This sequence joins TRBV12-3 or TRBV12-4 and TRBJ2-7; D ambiguous. Between the trimmed V and J ends, which lost 3 bases and 4 bases, there was a span of 13 bases. This CDR3 comprises 14 residues.

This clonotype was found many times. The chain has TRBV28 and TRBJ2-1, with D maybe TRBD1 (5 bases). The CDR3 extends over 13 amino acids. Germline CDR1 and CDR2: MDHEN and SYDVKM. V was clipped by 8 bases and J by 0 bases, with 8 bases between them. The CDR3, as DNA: TGTGCCAGCGAACAGGACTCCTACAATGAGCAGTTCTTC. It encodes CASEQDSYNEQFF.

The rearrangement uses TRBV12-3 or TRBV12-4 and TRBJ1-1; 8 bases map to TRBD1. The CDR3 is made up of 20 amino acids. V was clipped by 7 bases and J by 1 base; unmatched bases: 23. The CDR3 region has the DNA TGTGCCAGCACCCACGGGACAGGCTCCAACGTAAGGCGGGGGAACACTGAAGCTTTCTTT. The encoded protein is CASTHGTGSNVRRGNTEAFF.

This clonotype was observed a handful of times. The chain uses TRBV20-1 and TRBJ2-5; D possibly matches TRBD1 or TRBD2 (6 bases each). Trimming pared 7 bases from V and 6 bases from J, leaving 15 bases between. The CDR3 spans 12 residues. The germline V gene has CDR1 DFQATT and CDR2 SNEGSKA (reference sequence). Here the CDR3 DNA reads TGCAGTGTCATAGGGGGGCGAAAGACCCAGTACTTC. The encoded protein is CSVIGGRKTQYF.

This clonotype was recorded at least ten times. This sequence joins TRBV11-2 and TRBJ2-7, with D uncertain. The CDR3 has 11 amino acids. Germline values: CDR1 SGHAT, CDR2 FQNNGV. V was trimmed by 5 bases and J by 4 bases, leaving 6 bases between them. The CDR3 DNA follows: TGTGCCAGCAGCACCAGTTACGAGCAGTACTTC. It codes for CASSTSYEQYF.